This TCR beta chain was observed in a study of blood T cells in healthy people across ages. Findings and limits, study-wide: Long-lived donors exceeded aged donors in naive CD4+ cells and diversity.

Trimming cost V 4 bases and J 1 base, with 16 bases left between them. The V gene's germline CDR1 is SEHNR and CDR2 FQNEAQ (reference sequence). This CDR3 is 16 amino acids long. A sample-barcoded 5' primer and a J-beta primer mix were used in a second PCR of roughly 7 to 12 cycles. TCRdb used MiXCR to reprocess the 5' RACE reads, holding one entry per CDR3 protein. The profile shows about 1,400,000 distinct CDR3 sequences, approximately 59% of them singletons. Of note for this clonotype: The antigen remains undetermined.

The origin of this receptor is a man aged 18 to 29 in good health. This chain links TRBV7-9 with TRBJ2-5; tentative D call: TRBD2 (6 bases). The source material was blood. The CDR3 sequence is CASSSFGTQTQETQYF. The CDR3 region has the DNA TGTGCCAGCAGCTCCTTCGGGACTCAAACCCAAGAGACCCAGTACTTC.